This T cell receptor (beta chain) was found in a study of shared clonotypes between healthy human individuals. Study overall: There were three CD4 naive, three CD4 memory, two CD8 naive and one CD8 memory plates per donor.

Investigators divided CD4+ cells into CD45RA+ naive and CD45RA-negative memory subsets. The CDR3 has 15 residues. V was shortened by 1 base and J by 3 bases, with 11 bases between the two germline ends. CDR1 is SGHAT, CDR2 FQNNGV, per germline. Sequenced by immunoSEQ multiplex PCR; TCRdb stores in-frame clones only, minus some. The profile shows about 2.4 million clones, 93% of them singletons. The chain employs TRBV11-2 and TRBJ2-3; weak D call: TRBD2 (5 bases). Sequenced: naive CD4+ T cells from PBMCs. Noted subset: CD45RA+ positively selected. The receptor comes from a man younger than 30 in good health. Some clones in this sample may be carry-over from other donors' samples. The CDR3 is CASSLGVWETDTQYF. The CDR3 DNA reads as TGTGCCAGCAGCTTAGGCGTCTGGGAGACAGATACGCAGTATTTT.